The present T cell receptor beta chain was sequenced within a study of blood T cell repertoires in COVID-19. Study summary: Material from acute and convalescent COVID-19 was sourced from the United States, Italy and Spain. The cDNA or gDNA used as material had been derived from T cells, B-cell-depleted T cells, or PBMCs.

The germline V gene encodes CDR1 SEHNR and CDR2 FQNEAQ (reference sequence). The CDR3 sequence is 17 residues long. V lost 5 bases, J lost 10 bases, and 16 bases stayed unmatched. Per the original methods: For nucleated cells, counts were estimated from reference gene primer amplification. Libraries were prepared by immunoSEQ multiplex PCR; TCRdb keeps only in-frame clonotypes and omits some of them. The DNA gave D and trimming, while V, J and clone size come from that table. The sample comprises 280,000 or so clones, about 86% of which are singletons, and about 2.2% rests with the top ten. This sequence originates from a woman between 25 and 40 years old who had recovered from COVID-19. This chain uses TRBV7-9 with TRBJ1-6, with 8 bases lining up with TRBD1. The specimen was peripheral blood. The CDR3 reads CASSLQGLGQENSPLHF. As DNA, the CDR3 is TGTGCCAGCAGCCTGCAGGGTTTGGGACAGGAGAACTCACCCCTCCACTTT.